A selection of T cell receptor beta chains follows, all from one sample in a study of T cell clusters in autoimmune cytopenias. With the multiplex PCR reads reprocessed, TCRdb shows one record per CDR3 protein and no DNA. Its table lists 5,500 to 8,000 distinct CDR3 sequences. The sample was also reused in another study, on T cell repertoires in aging, cancer and after chemotherapy.

The material sequenced was peripheral blood. The receptor source for this set is a human donor in good health. The CDR3 runs from the conserved cysteine through the conserved F or W. Each record gives: clone size, V gene, J gene, CDR3 protein. Size values are once, few and many counts, or a class for expanded clones, and some rows have none.

>medium-sized|TRBV19|TRBJ2-4
CASSTPGGSIQYF
>medium-sized|TRBV19|TRBJ2-2
CASEGSVGTVAGELFF
>medium-sized|TRBV19|TRBJ2-6
CASSIDPYGQGRSGANVLTF
>.|TRBV11-1|TRBJ2-7
CASSLYRTGALEQYF
>.|TRBV27|TRBJ2-1
CASVGGQRQDNEQFF
>.|TRBV5-1|TRBJ2-6
CASSLGVSGANVLTF
>medium-sized|TRBV19|TRBJ1-2
CASRDERGAGYTF
>medium-sized|TRBV6-1|TRBJ2-2
CASRKGLAELYTGELFF
>.|TRBV6-2/TRBV6-3|TRBJ1-2
CASSRTGGTYGYTF
>.|TRBV5-5|TRBJ1-2
CASSLASLGGYTF
>.|TRBV6-5|TRBJ1-5
CASSTGPPNSNQPQHF
>.|TRBV6-6|TRBJ2-3
CASSWREALAPDTQYF
>medium-sized|TRBV6-5|TRBJ2-2
CASRRTGGYGELFF
>.|TRBV7-9|TRBJ2-5
CASLGTYQETQYF
>medium-sized|TRBV5-6|TRBJ2-4
CASSQGTGKNIQYF
>.|TRBV6-1|TRBJ2-5
CASSTTSGGPETQYF
>.|TRBV13|TRBJ1-5
CASSLGQGSNQPQHF
>medium-sized|TRBV29-1|TRBJ1-2
CSVEDGHNYGYTF
>.|TRBV24-1|TRBJ1-1
CATSDSPSGVAFF
>.|TRBV24-1|TRBJ2-1
CATSDPGTARNEQFF
>medium-sized|TRBV6-1|TRBJ2-7
CASSEGEWGEQYF
>.|TRBV15|TRBJ1-1
CATSRAGTLPEAFF
>.|TRBV7-6|TRBJ1-5
CASSLEGEQPQHF
>.|TRBV6-5|TRBJ2-2
CASSLARTSGGADTGELFF
>.|TRBV30|TRBJ2-5
CAWVRQGEKTQYF
>medium-sized|TRBV6-1|TRBJ2-4
CASRPRGGGAGRNIQYF
>.|TRBV30|TRBJ1-1
CAWTPTRQGTTEAFF
>.|TRBV19|TRBJ1-1
CASISVNTEAFF
>.|TRBV12-3/TRBV12-4|TRBJ1-1
CASRGQGTEALF
>.|TRBV7-6|TRBJ2-7
CASSFTKDEQYF
>.|TRBV27|TRBJ1-5
CATRLRANQPQHF
>medium-sized|TRBV12-3/TRBV12-4|TRBJ2-2
CASSFGLAQTGELFF
>.|TRBV19|TRBJ1-5
CASSIGPGQAVGPQHF
>.|TRBV27|TRBJ2-7
CASSFNRAYEQYF
>medium-sized|TRBV19|TRBJ2-3
CASSLGLADLASTDTQYF
>.|TRBV5-6|TRBJ1-5
CASSFQGLTYQPQHF
>medium-sized|TRBV11-1|TRBJ1-2
CASSGGEGINYGYTF
>.|TRBV6-5|TRBJ1-4
CASSYRGEFGSNEKLFF
>medium-sized|TRBV30|TRBJ1-2
CACDRGGYGYTF
>medium-sized|TRBV5-6|TRBJ2-1
CASSPLIRVGGAYNEQFF
>.|TRBV30|TRBJ1-1
CAWSIPGQERAEAFF
>.|TRBV13|TRBJ2-7
CASSPAGQGAYEQYF
>medium-sized|TRBV30|TRBJ2-1
CAWSVLPGRRANEQFF
>.|TRBV10-3|TRBJ2-2
CAISRIAGGMNTGELFF
>.|TRBV19|TRBJ2-1
CANQSGRMSGGPYNEQFF